These T cell receptor beta chains were read from a single sample in a study of OX40 agonist ivuxolimab in advanced cancers. The assay was immunoSEQ multiplex PCR, and TCRdb's table has in-frame clones only and misses some. Among approximately 66,000 clones listed, 86% were seen once. The sequencing used CD4+ or CD8+ T cells sorted from blood, collected in a trial of the OX40 agonist ivuxolimab. The receptors come from an adult with an advanced solid tumor such as melanoma, head and neck, liver or kidney cancer. Both conserved end residues are part of each CDR3. A D gene is named only where the DNA matches it firmly. Size tells how often a clone was seen (once, few, many) or the class of an expanded clone, and some rows leave it out.

d_call | j_call | v_call | clone_size | cdr3_aa | cdr3_nt
TRBD1 | TRBJ1-5 | TRBV18 | NA | CASSRGTESNQPQHF | TGTGCCAGCTCACGAGGGACAGAGAGCAATCAGCCCCAGCATTTT
NA | TRBJ2-1 | TRBV18 | NA | CASSPPVGSVEQFF | TGTGCCAGCTCACCACCTGTAGGTTCGGTTGAGCAGTTCTTC
TRBD2 | TRBJ2-1 | TRBV12-5 | NA | CASGLVHARLAGSSSYNEQFF | TGTGCTAGTGGTTTGGTACACGCCAGACTAGCGGGGTCTAGCTCCTACAATGAGCAGTTCTTC
TRBD2 | TRBJ2-1 | TRBV11-3 | NA | CASSSRGGSTRDEQFF | TGTGCCAGCAGCTCCCGGGGGGGCTCAACACGGGATGAGCAGTTCTTC
TRBD1 | TRBJ1-6 | TRBV27 | NA | CASSFGARTGRRSPLHF | TGTGCCAGCAGTTTCGGGGCACGGACAGGGCGGCGTTCACCCCTCCACTTT
NA | TRBJ1-6 | TRBV4-1 | few | CASSLRSNSPLHF | TGCGCCAGCAGCCTTCGGAGTAATTCACCCCTCCACTTT
NA | TRBJ1-1 | TRBV7-2 | NA | CASSFSRGSNTEAFF | TGTGCCAGCAGCTTTAGCCGGGGATCGAACACTGAAGCTTTCTTT
NA | TRBJ1-1 | TRBV27 | NA | CASKTRNTEAFF | TGTGCCAGCAAGACGAGAAACACTGAAGCTTTCTTT
TRBD1 | TRBJ1-5 | TRBV6-1 | medium-sized | CASNGQAGQPQHF | TGTGCCAGCAATGGACAGGCGGGTCAGCCCCAGCATTTT
NA | TRBJ2-7 | TRBV5-1 | NA | CASSYRTSSTYEQYF | TGCGCCAGCAGCTATAGGACCTCTTCGACCTACGAGCAGTACTTC
TRBD1 | TRBJ1-5 | TRBV7-6 | NA | CASSQGQGGNQPQHF | TGTGCCAGCAGCCAGGGACAGGGCGGCAATCAGCCCCAGCATTTT
TRBD1 | TRBJ2-7 | TRBV5-1 | once | CASSAGDRGREQYF | TGCGCCAGCAGCGCAGGGGACAGGGGGCGCGAGCAGTACTTC
NA | TRBJ2-3 | TRBV18 | NA | CASSPINSNTDTQYF | TGTGCCAGCTCACCAATTAATAGCAACACAGATACGCAGTATTTT
NA | TRBJ1-2 | TRBV5-4 | NA | CASSGSPAGWDGYTF | TGTGCCAGCAGCGGCTCCCCAGCAGGGTGGGATGGCTACACCTTC
TRBD2 | TRBJ2-1 | TRBV29-1 | NA | CSVAPRRGVYNEQFF | TGCAGCGTTGCGCCCCGGCGGGGGGTATACAATGAGCAGTTCTTC
NA | TRBJ2-4 | TRBV23-1 | NA | CASSQSLGQPAKNIQYF | TGCGCCAGCAGTCAATCCCTGGGACAACCAGCCAAAAACATTCAGTACTTC
NA | TRBJ1-5 | TRBV2 | NA | CASSKGGNSNQPQHF | TGTGCCAGCAGTAAGGGGGGGAATAGCAATCAGCCCCAGCATTTT
NA | TRBJ1-4 | TRBV5-1 | once | CASSLASNEKLFF | TGCGCCAGCAGCTTGGCCTCGAATGAAAAACTGTTTTTT
NA | TRBJ1-2 | TRBV5-6 | NA | CASSPAGIENYGYTF | TGTGCCAGCAGCCCCGCGGGGATAGAAAACTATGGCTACACCTTC
TRBD1 | TRBJ1-4 | TRBV5-1 | once | CASSWDSDEKLFF | TGCGCCAGCAGCTGGGACAGCGATGAAAAACTGTTTTTT
TRBD1 | TRBJ1-2 | TRBV5-1 | NA | CASKPSGGAGYGYTF | TGCGCCAGTAAACCCTCAGGGGGCGCGGGCTATGGCTACACCTTC
TRBD1 | TRBJ2-7 | TRBV5-1 | NA | CASSSGTGTYEQYF | TGCGCCAGCAGCTCCGGGACAGGAACCTACGAGCAGTACTTC
TRBD1 | TRBJ2-1 | TRBV19 | NA | CASSRDRVSSYNEQFF | TGTGCCAGTAGTAGGGACAGGGTGAGCTCCTACAATGAGCAGTTCTTC
NA | TRBJ2-1 | TRBV18 | NA | CASSPLGVHNEQFF | TGTGCCAGCTCACCCCTGGGGGTCCACAATGAGCAGTTCTTC
NA | TRBJ2-5 | TRBV7-2 | NA | CASSLAGLGETQYF | TGTGCCAGCAGCTTAGCGGGGCTTGGAGAGACCCAGTACTTC
NA | TRBJ2-1 | TRBV7-9 | NA | CASSSRVRGNEQFF | TGTGCCAGCAGCTCCAGGGTGAGGGGCAATGAGCAGTTCTTC
TRBD2 | TRBJ2-1 | TRBV10-3 | few | CAISPGLAGGPRNEQFF | TGTGCCATCAGCCCGGGACTAGCGGGGGGGCCACGAAATGAGCAGTTCTTC
NA | TRBJ2-5 | TRBV18 | NA | CASSSRFQETQYF | TGTGCCAGCTCTTCGAGATTTCAAGAGACCCAGTACTTC
NA | TRBJ1-1 | TRBV9 | NA | CASSPERTVPEAFF | TGTGCCAGCAGCCCGGAACGGACGGTCCCCGAAGCTTTCTTT
NA | TRBJ2-6 | TRBV7-9 | few | CASSLGGGKSGANVLTF | TGTGCCAGCAGCTTAGGTGGGGGCAAGTCTGGGGCCAACGTCCTGACTTTC
NA | TRBJ1-5 | TRBV2 | NA | CASRGSPNQPQHF | TGTGCCAGCAGGGGCAGCCCCAATCAGCCCCAGCATTTT
NA | TRBJ2-2 | TRBV18 | NA | CASSRGAGPNTGELFF | TGTGCCAGCTCACGAGGAGCGGGCCCGAACACCGGGGAGCTGTTTTTT
NA | TRBJ2-7 | TRBV18 | NA | CASSPTATYEQYF | TGTGCCAGCTCACCAACAGCCACCTACGAGCAGTACTTC
NA | TRBJ1-6 | TRBV2 | few | CASSVEGNSPLHF | TGTGCCAGCAGTGTGGAAGGAAATTCACCCCTCCACTTT
NA | TRBJ2-5 | TRBV5-8 | NA | CASSLGQGFETQYF | TGTGCCAGCAGCTTAGGGCAGGGTTTCGAGACCCAGTACTTC
NA | TRBJ1-2 | TRBV7-9 | few | CASSPRPGAVYGYTF | TGTGCCAGCAGCCCCAGGCCAGGGGCCGTCTATGGCTACACCTTC
TRBD2 | TRBJ2-3 | TRBV9 | NA | CASTPGTSVDTQYF | TGTGCCAGCACCCCCGGGACTAGCGTGGATACGCAGTATTTT
TRBD1 | TRBJ1-5 | TRBV11-2 | NA | CASSSDRRSNQPQHF | TGTGCCAGCAGCTCGGACAGGCGTAGCAATCAGCCCCAGCATTTT